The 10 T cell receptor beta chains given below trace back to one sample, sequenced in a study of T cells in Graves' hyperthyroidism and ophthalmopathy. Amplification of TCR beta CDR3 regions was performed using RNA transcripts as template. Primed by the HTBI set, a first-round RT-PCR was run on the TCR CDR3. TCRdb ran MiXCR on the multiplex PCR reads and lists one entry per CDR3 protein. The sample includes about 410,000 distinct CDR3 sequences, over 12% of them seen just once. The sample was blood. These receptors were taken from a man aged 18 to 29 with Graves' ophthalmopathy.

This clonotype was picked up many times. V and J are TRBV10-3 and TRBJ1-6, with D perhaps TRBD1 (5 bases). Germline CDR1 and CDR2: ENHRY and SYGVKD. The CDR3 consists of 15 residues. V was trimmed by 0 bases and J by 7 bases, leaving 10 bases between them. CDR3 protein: CAISESRQGNSPLHF. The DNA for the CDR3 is TGTGCCATCAGTGAGTCGCGGCAGGGAAATTCACCCCTCCACTTT.

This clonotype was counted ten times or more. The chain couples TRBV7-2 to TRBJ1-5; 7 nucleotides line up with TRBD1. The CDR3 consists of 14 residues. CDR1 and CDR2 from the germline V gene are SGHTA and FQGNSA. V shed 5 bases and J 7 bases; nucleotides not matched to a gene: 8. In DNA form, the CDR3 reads TGTGCCAGCAGCGCGGACAGGAGTGACCAGCCCCAGCATTTT. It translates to CASSADRSDQPQHF.

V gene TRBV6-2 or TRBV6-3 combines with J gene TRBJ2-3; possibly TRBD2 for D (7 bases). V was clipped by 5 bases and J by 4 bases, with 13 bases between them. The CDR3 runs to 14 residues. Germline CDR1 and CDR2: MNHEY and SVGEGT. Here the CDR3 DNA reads TGTGCCAGCAGTAACTGGGGGGGCCCAGATACGCAGTATTTT. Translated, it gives CASSNWGGPDTQYF.

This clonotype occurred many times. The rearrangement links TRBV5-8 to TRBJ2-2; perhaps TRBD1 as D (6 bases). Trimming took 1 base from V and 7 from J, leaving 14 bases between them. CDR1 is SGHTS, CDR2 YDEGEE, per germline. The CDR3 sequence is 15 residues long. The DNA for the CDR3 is TGTGCCAGCAGCTTGAACAGGGTGGCGAACGGGGAGCTGTTTTTT. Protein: CASSLNRVANGELFF.

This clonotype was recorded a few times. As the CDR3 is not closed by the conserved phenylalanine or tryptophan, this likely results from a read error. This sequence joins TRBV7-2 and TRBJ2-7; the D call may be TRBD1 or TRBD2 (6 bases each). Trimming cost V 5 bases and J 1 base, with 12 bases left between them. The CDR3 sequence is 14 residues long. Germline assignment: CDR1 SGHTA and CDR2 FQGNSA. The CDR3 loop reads CASSPPGASYEQYL. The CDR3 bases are TGTGCCAGCAGCCCCCCGGGGGCTTCCTACGAGCAGTACCTC.

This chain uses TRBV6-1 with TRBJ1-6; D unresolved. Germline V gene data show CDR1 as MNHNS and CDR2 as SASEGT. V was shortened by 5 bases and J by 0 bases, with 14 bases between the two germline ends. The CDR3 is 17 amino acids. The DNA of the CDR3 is TGTGCCAGCAGTACCGCGGCAGCCAGCTCCTATAATTCACCCCTCCACTTT. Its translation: CASSTAAASSYNSPLHF.

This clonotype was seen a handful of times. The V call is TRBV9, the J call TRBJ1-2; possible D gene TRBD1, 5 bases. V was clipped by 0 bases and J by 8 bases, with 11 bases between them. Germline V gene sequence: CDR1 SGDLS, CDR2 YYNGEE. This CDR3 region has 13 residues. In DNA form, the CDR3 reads TGTGCCAGCAGCGTAGAAGGGGTGGGGGGCTACACCTTC. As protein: CASSVEGVGGYTF. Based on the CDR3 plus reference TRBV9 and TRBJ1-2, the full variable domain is DSGVTQTPKHLITATGQRVTLRCSPRSGDLSVYWYQQSLDQGLQFLIQYYNGEERAKGNILERFSAQQFPDLHSELNLSSLELGDSALYFCASSVEGVGGYTFGSGTRLTVV.

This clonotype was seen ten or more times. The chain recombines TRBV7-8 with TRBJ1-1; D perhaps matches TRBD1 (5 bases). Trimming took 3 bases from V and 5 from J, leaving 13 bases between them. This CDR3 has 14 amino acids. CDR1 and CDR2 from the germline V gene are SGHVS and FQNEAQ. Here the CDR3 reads CASSFGGEGTEAFF. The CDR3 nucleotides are TGTGCCAGCAGCTTTGGGGGGGAGGGTACTGAAGCTTTCTTT.

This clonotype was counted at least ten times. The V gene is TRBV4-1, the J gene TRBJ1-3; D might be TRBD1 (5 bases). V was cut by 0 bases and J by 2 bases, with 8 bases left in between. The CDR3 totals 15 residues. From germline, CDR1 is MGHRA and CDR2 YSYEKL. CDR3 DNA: TGCGCCAGCAGCCAAGATCCAGGGACTGGAAACACCATATATTTT. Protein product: CASSQDPGTGNTIYF.

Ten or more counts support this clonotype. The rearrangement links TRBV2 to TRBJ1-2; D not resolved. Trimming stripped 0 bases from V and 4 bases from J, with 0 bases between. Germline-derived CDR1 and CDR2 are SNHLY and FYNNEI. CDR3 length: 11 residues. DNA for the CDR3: TGTGCCAGCAGTGAAGCCTATGGCTACACCTTC. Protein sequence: CASSEAYGYTF.